What follows are 17 T cell receptor beta chains derived from one specimen sequenced in a study of shared clonotypes between healthy human individuals. CD45RO-negative, CCR7-selected cells formed the naive CD8 fraction, which excluded terminally differentiated effector memory CD45RA+ cells. Clones were read by immunoSEQ multiplex PCR, and TCRdb kept only the in-frame ones, dropping some. Here the sample spans more than 500,000 clones, 85% to 95% being singletons. The sequenced sample consisted of naive CD8+ T cells sorted from blood. These receptors came from a woman aged 25 to 39 in good health.

This chain joins TRBV7-6 and TRBJ2-2; D remains ambiguous. Trimming left V 5 bases short and J 7 bases short, with 14 bases between. The germline V gene encodes CDR1 SGHVS and CDR2 FNYEAQ. This CDR3 is 14 amino acids long. This CDR3 is CASSPRGGSGELFF. For the CDR3, the DNA is TGTGCCAGCAGCCCCCGCGGTGGAAGCGGGGAGCTGTTTTTT. Full variable domain (missing parts from reference TRBV7-6 and TRBJ2-2): GAGVSQSPRYKVTKRGQDVALRCDPISGHVSLYWYRQALGQGPEFLTYFNYEAQQDKSGLPNDRFSAERPEGSISTLTIQRTEQRDSAMYRCASSPRGGSGELFFGEGSRLTVL.

As to this clone: At the DNA level, this CDR3 is encoded by other sequences in the same sample as well. The rearrangement uses TRBV28 and TRBJ2-5; 8 bases line up with TRBD1. J was trimmed by 5 bases and V by 4 bases; bases with no gene match: 3. This CDR3 has 13 amino acids. Germline V gives CDR1 MDHEN, CDR2 SYDVKM. The CDR3 coding sequence is TGTGCCAGCAGTTCCAGGGGGCAGGAGACCCAGTACTTC. Translating gives CASSSRGQETQYF.

V usage is TRBV7-2 and J usage is TRBJ2-2; 8 bases align to TRBD2. Per germline, CDR1 SGHTA and CDR2 FQGNSA. V was pared by 5 bases and J by 7 bases, with 9 bases of the junction left unmatched. This CDR3 is 15 amino acids long. The CDR3 loop reads CASSGYREGRGELFF. The CDR3 DNA sequence: TGTGCCAGCAGCGGATATCGGGAGGGCCGCGGGGAGCTGTTTTTT.

J is TRBJ2-1 and V is TRBV14; TRBD2 aligns across 9 bases. Germline assignment: CDR1 SGHDN and CDR2 FVKESK. With V trimmed by 4 bases and J by 2 bases, 9 bases remained unmatched. CDR3 size: 17 residues. For the CDR3, the DNA is TGTGCCAGCAGCCCCCTAGCGGGGAATGGGCCCTACAATGAGCAGTTCTTC. Amino acid sequence: CASSPLAGNGPYNEQFF.

This chain connects TRBV21-1 to TRBJ1-2; the D call of TRBD1 is as the table states it, not checked on the DNA. TRBV21-1 is described as a pseudogene. The CDR3 sequence is 17 residues long. The CDR3 sequence: CASSKLGYKQGDYGYTF. Written as DNA, the CDR3 is TGTGCCAGCAGCAAGCTGGGTTACAAACAGGGAGACTATGGCTACACCTTC.

The CDR3 nucleotides read TGTGCCTGGAGTGTCTGGGACGGGGTGTCCGAGCAGTACTTC. As protein: CAWSVWDGVSEQYF. This sequence joins TRBV30 and TRBJ2-7; D assignment may be TRBD1 or TRBD2 (5 bases each). CDR3 size: 14 residues. Germline lookup yields CDR1 GTSNPN and CDR2 SVGIG (reference sequence). V was trimmed by 0 bases and J by 6 bases, leaving 15 bases between them.

The J gene is TRBJ2-7, the V gene TRBV5-5, with D maybe TRBD1 (5 bases). Germline CDR1 reads SGHKS; CDR2 reads YYEKEE (reference sequence). The CDR3 is made up of 16 amino acids. Deletions cut 4 bases from V and 3 bases from J, with 20 bases between. In nucleotides, the CDR3 is TGTGCCAGCAGCCTACCGTCGGACACTGGATTCTACGAGCAGTACTTC. Translation: CASSLPSDTGFYEQYF.

This chain uses TRBV28 with TRBJ2-2, with 8 bases matching TRBD1. The germline V gene encodes CDR1 MDHEN and CDR2 SYDVKM. The CDR3 consists of 16 residues. Germline trimming cut 5 bases from V and 1 base from J; bases unmatched to any gene: 6. The CDR3 region is CASSTLDRVNTGELFF. CDR3 DNA: TGTGCCAGCAGTACCTTGGACAGGGTGAACACCGGGGAGCTGTTTTTT.

This chain connects TRBV19 to TRBJ2-1; the D gene is possibly TRBD2 (6 bases). The CDR3 has 12 residues. The V gene's germline CDR1 is LNHDA and CDR2 SQIVND (reference sequence). The V end lost 7 bases, the J end lost 7 bases, and 11 bases lay between the germline ends. The chain's CDR3 is CASTLEGNEQFF. The CDR3 DNA reads TGTGCCAGTACCCTGGAGGGGAATGAGCAGTTCTTC.

V gene TRBV27 combines with J gene TRBJ1-1; tentatively, D is TRBD1 (6 bases). Trimming pared 1 base from V and 3 bases from J, leaving 9 bases between. Germline-derived CDR1 and CDR2 are MNHEY and SMNVEV (reference sequence). The CDR3 is made up of 14 amino acids. DNA for the CDR3: TGTGCCAGCAGTTTATGGGCAGGGGACACTGAAGCTTTCTTT. Translated: CASSLWAGDTEAFF.

V is TRBV30 and J is TRBJ2-5; D possibly corresponds to TRBD2 (6 bases). The V end lost 2 bases, the J end lost 5 bases, and 18 bases lay between the germline ends. CDR3 length equals 15 residues. Germline CDR1 and CDR2: GTSNPN and SVGIG (reference sequence). CDR3 sequence reads: CAWSLGRTGGETQYF. CDR3 bases: TGTGCCTGGAGTCTAGGGAGGACTGGAGGGGAGACCCAGTACTTC. Full variable domain (rest looked up from reference TRBV30 and TRBJ2-5): SQTIHQWPATLVQPVGSPLSLECTVEGTSNPNLYWYRQAAGRGLQLLFYSVGIGQISSEVPQNLSASRPQDRQFILSSKKLLLSDSGFYLCAWSLGRTGGETQYFGPGTRLLVL.

This rearrangement joins TRBV11-2 to TRBJ2-1; perhaps TRBD2 as D (5 bases). From germline, CDR1 is SGHAT and CDR2 FQNNGV. The V end lost 4 bases, the J end lost 5 bases, and 15 bases lay between the germline ends. CDR3 size: 15 residues. For the CDR3, the DNA is TGTGCCAGCAGCTCGCGGGCGGCCCAGGACAATGAGCAGTTCTTC. Amino acid sequence: CASSSRAAQDNEQFF.

This chain uses TRBV5-4 with TRBJ2-7; 11 bases align to TRBD2. The CDR3 spans 20 residues. V lost 4 bases, J lost 3 bases, and 21 bases stayed unmatched. Per germline, CDR1 SGHNT and CDR2 YYREEE (reference sequence). The CDR3 sequence: CASSDLDGGSGRGPYYEQYF. The CDR3 DNA is TGTGCCAGCAGCGACCTCGACGGGGGTAGCGGGAGGGGTCCATACTACGAGCAGTACTTC.

Notes on this clone: At the DNA level, this CDR3 is encoded by other sequences in the same sample as well. The CDR3 spells CASSHGQSYEQYF. The CDR3 DNA is TGTGCCAGCAGCCATGGACAGTCCTACGAGCAGTACTTC. V and J are TRBV6-5 and TRBJ2-7; D is possibly TRBD1 (6 bases). CDR3 length equals 13 residues. Germline V gene lookup returns CDR1 MNHEY and CDR2 SVGAGI. The germline V and J ends were trimmed by 6 bases and 1 base, with 10 bases remaining between them.

This sequence joins TRBV7-6 and TRBJ2-1; 10 positions agree with TRBD2. CDR1 and CDR2 from the germline V gene are SGHVS and FNYEAQ. CDR3 size: 15 residues. Trimming at V came to 2 bases and at J to 9 bases, leaving 7 bases not matched to a gene. CDR3 in amino acids: CASSLSSGRGAEQFF. The CDR3 nucleotides read TGTGCCAGCAGCTTATCTAGCGGGAGAGGTGCTGAGCAGTTCTTC.

The chain employs TRBV19 and TRBJ1-1; D call uncertain. The germline gives CDR1 LNHDA, CDR2 SQIVND (reference sequence). The CDR3 totals 11 residues. The V end lost 5 bases, the J end lost 7 bases, and 8 bases lay between the germline ends. The CDR3 DNA reads TGTGCCAGTAGTTTCTATGGTGAAGCTTTCTTT. It is translated as CASSFYGEAFF.

For this clone: This sample also contains other DNA sequences that code for the same CDR3. V usage is TRBV27 and J usage is TRBJ2-7; D is unclear. The germline gives CDR1 MNHEY, CDR2 SMNVEV (reference sequence). The CDR3 contains 13 residues. Trimming shortened V by 1 base and J by 2 bases, and 6 bases separated the two germline ends. The CDR3 sequence is CASSLLGTYEQYF. The CDR3 DNA follows: TGTGCCAGCAGTTTATTAGGGACCTACGAGCAGTACTTC.